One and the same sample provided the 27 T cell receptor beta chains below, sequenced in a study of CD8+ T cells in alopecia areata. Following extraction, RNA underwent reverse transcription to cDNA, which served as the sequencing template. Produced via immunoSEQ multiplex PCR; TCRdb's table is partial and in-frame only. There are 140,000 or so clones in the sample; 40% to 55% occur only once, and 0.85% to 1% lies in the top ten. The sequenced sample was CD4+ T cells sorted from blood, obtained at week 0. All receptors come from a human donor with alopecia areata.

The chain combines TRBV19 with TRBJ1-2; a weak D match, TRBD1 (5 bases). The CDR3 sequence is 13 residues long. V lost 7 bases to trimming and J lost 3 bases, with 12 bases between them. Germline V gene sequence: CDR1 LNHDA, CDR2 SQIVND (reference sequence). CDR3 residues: CASTDGGDYGYTF. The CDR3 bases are TGTGCCAGTACCGACGGGGGGGACTATGGCTACACCTTC.

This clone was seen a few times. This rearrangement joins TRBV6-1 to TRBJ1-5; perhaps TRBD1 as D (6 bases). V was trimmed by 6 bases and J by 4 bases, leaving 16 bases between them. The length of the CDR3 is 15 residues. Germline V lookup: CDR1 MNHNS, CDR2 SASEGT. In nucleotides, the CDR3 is TGTGCCAGCAGGGTACGACAGGCTCCTAATCAGCCCCAGCATTTT. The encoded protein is CASRVRQAPNQPQHF.

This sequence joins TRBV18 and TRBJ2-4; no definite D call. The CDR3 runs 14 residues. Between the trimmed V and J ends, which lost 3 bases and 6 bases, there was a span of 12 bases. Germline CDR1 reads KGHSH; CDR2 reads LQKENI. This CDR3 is CASSPNIDRNIQYF. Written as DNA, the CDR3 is TGTGCCAGCTCACCCAATATAGATCGAAACATTCAGTACTTC.

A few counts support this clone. The CDR3 reads CASSLGGTVSYEQYF. The CDR3 bases are TGTGCCAGCAGCTTAGGAGGGACAGTATCCTACGAGCAGTACTTC. The chain links TRBV7-2 to TRBJ2-7, with 7 bases that match TRBD1. From germline, CDR1 is SGHTA and CDR2 FQGNSA. This CDR3 is built from 15 residues. Germline trimming cut 1 base from V and 1 base from J; bases unmatched to any gene: 4.

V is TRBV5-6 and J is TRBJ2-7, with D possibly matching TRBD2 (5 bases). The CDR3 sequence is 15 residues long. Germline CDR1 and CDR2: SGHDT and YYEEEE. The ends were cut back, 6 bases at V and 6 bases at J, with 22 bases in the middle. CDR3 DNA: TGTGCCAGCACCCTATCGGGGTCACGTTATAGCGAGCAGTACTTC. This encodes CASTLSGSRYSEQYF.

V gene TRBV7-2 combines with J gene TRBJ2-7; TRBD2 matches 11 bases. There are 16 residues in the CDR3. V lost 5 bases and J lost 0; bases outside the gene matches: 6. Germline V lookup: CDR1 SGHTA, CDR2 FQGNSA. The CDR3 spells CASSTGTSGTSYEQYF. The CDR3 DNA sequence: TGTGCCAGCAGCACCGGGACTAGCGGTACCTCCTACGAGCAGTACTTC.

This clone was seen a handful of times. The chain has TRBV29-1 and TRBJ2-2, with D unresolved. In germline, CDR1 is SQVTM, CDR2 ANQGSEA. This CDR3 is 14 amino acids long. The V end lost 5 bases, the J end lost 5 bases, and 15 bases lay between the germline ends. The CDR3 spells CSVSTDLLTGELFF. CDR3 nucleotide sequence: TGCAGCGTTTCTACCGATCTCTTAACCGGGGAGCTGTTTTTT.

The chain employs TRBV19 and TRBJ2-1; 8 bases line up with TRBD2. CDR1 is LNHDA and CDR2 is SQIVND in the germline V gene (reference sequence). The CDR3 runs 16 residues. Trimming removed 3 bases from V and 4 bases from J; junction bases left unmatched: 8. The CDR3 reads CASSISSGQRYNEQFF. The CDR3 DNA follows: TGTGCCAGTAGTATCTCTAGCGGGCAGCGTTACAATGAGCAGTTCTTC.

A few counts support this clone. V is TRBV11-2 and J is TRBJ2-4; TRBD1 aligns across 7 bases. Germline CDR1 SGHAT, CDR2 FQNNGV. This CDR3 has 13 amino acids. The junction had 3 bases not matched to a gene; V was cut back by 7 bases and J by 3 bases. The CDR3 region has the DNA TGTGCCAGCACGGGACAGCTCAAAAACATTCAGTACTTC. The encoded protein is CASTGQLKNIQYF. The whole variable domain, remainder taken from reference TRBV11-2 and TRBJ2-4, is EAGVAQSPRYKIIEKRQSVAFWCNPISGHATLYWYQQILGQGPKLLIQFQNNGVVDDSQLPKDRFSAERLKGVDSTLKIQPAKLEDSAVYLCASTGQLKNIQYFGAGTRLSVL.

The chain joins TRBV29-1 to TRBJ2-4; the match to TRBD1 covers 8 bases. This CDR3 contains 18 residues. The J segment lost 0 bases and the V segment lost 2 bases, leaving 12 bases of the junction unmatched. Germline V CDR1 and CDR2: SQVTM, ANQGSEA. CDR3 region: CSVEPGTGPFLAKNIQYF. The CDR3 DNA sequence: TGCAGCGTTGAACCCGGGACAGGACCTTTTCTAGCCAAAAACATTCAGTACTTC.

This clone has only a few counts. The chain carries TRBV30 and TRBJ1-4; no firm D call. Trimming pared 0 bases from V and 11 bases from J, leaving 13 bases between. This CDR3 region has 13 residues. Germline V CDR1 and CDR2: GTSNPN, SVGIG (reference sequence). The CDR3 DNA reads TGTGCCTGGAGTGTACCGTCAGCCGCGAAACTGTTTTTT. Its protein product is CAWSVPSAAKLFF.

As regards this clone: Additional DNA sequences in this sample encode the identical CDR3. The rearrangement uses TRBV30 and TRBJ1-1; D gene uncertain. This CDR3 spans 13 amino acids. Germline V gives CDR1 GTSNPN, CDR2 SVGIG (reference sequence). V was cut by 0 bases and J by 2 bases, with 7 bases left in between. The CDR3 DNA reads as TGTGCCTGGAGTGTAACGGCTAACACTGAAGCTTTCTTT. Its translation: CAWSVTANTEAFF.

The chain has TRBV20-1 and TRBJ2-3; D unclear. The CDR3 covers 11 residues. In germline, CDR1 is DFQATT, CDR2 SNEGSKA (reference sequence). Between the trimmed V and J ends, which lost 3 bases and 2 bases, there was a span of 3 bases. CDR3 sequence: CSASLTDTQYF. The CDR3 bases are TGCAGTGCTAGCCTCACAGATACGCAGTATTTT.

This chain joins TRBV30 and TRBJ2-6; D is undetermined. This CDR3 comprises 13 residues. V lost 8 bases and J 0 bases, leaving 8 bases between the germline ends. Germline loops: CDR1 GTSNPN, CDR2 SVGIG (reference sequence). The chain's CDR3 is CALASSGANVLTF. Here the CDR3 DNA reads TGTGCCCTCGCCAGCTCTGGGGCCAACGTCCTGACTTTC.

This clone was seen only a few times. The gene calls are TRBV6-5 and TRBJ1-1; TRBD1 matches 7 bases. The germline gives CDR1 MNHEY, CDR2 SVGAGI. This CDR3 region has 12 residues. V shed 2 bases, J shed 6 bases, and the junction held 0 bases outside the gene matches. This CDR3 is CASSYQGAEAFF. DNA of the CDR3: TGTGCCAGCAGTTACCAGGGGGCTGAAGCTTTCTTT.

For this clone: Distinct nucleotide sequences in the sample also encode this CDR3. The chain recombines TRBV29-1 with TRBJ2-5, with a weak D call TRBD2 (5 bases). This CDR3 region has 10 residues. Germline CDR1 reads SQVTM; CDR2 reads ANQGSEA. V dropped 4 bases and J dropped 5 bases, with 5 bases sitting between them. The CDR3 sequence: CSVGGETQYF. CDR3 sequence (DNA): TGCAGCGTTGGAGGGGAGACCCAGTACTTC. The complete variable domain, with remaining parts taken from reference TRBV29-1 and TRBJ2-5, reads SAVISQKPSRDICQRGTSLTIQCQVDSQVTMMFWYRQQPGQSLTLIATANQGSEATYESGFVIDKFPISRPNLTFSTLTVSNMSPEDSSIYLCSVGGETQYFGPGTRLLVL.

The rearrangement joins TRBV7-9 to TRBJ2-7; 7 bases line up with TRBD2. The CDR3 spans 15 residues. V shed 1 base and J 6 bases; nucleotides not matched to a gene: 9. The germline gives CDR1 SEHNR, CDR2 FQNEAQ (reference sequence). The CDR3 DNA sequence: TGTGCCAGCAGCTTAGGGCTAGCGGTAACCCGCGAGCAGTACTTC. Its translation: CASSLGLAVTREQYF.

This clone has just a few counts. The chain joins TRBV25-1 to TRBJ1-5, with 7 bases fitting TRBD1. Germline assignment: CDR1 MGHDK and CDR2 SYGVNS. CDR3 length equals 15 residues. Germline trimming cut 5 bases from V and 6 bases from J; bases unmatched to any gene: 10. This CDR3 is CASSLGQTFSQPQHF. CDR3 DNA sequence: TGTGCCAGCAGTTTGGGACAGACCTTCTCTCAGCCCCAGCATTTT.

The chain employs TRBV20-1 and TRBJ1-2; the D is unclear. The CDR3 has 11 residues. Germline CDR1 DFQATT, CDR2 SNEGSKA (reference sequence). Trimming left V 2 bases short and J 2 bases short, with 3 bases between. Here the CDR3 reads CSARQNYGYTF. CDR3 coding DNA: TGCAGTGCTAGACAGAACTATGGCTACACCTTC.

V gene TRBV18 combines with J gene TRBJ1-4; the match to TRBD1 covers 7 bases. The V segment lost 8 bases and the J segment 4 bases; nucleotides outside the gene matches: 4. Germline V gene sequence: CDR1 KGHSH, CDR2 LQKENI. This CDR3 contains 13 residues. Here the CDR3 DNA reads TGTGCCAGCACACGACAGGGTAATGAAAAACTGTTTTTT. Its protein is CASTRQGNEKLFF.

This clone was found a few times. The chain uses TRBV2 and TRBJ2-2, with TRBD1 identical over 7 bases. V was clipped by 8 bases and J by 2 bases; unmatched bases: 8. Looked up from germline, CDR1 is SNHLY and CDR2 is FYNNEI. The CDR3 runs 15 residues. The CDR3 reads CASQLDRANTGELFF. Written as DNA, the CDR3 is TGTGCCAGCCAGCTCGACAGGGCTAACACCGGGGAGCTGTTTTTT.

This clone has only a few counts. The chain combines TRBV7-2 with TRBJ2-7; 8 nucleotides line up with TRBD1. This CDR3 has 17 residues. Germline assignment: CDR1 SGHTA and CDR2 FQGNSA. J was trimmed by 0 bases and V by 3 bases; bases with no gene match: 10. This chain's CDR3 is CASSFIADRGGSYEQYF. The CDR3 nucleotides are TGTGCCAGCAGCTTCATCGCTGACAGGGGAGGCTCCTACGAGCAGTACTTC.

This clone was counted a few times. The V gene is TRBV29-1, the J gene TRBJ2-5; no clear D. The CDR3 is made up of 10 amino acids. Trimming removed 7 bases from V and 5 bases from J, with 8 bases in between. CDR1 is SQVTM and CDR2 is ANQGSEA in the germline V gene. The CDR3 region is CSAPWETQYF. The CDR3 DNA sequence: TGCAGCGCCCCTTGGGAGACCCAGTACTTC.

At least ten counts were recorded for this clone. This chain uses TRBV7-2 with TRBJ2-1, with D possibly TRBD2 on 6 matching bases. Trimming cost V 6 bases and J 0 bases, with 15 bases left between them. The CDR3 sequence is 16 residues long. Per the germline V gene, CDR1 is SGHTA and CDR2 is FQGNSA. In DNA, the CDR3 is TGTGCCAGCAGTCCCGGAGGGACCCTCTCCTACAATGAGCAGTTCTTC. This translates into CASSPGGTLSYNEQFF.

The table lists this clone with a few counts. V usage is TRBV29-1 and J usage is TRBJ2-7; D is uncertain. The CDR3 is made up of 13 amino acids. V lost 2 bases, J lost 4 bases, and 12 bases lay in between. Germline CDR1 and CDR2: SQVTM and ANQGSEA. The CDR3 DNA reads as TGCAGCGTTGAACGCCTTCTAGGATACGAGCAGTACTTC. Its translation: CSVERLLGYEQYF.

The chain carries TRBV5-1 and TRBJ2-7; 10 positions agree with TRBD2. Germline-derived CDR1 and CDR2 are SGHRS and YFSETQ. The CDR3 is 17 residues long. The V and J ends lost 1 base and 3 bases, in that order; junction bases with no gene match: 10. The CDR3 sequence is CASSLWGLASGSYEQYF. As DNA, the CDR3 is TGCGCCAGCAGCTTGTGGGGCCTGGCTAGCGGGAGCTACGAGCAGTACTTC.

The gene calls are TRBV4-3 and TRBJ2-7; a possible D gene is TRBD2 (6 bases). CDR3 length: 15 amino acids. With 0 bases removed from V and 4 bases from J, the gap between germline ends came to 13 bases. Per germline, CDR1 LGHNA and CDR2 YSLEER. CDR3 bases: TGCGCCAGCAGCCAAGAGTACGGGGGTCGGTACGAGCAGTACTTC. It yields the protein CASSQEYGGRYEQYF.